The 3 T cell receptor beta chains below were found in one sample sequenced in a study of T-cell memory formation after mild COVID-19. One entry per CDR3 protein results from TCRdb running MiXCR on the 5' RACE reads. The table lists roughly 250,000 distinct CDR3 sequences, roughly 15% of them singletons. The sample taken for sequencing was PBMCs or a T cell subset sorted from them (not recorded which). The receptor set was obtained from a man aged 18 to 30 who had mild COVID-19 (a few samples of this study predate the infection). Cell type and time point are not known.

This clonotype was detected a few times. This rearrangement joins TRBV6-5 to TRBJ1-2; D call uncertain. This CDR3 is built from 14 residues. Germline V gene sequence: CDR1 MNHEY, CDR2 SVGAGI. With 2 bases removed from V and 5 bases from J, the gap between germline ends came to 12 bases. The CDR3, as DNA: TGTGCCAGCAGTTACCACCGATCCCGGTATGGCTACACCTTC. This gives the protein CASSYHRSRYGYTF.

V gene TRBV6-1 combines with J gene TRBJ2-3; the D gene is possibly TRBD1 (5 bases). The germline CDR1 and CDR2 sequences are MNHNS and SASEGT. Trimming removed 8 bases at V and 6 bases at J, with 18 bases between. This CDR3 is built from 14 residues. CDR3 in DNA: TGTGCCAGCTTTGGCGGTGGGGCCGGCGATACGCAGTATTTT. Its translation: CASFGGGAGDTQYF.

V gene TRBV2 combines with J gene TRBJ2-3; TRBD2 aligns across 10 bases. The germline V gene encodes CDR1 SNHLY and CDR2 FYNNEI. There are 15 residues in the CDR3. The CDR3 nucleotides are TGTGCGGTAGCGGGGGGCTTGTCTTGGGCAGATACGCAGTATTTT. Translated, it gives CAVAGGLSWADTQYF.